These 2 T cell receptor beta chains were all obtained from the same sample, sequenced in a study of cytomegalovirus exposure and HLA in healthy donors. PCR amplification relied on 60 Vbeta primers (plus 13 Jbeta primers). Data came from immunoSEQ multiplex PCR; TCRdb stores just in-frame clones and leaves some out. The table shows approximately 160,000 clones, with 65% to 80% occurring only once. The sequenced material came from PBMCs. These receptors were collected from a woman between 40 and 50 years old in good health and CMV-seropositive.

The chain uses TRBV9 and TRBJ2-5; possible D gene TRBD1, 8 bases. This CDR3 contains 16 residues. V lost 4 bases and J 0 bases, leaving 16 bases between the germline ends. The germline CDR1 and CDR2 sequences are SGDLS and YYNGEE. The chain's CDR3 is CASSLQGGAYQETQYF. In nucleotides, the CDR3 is TGTGCCAGCAGCTTACAGGGGGGGGCCTACCAAGAGACCCAGTACTTC.

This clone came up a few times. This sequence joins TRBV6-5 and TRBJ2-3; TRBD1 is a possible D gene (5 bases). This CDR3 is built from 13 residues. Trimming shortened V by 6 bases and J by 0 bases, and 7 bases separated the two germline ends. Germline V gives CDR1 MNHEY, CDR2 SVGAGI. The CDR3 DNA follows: TGTGCCAGCAGGCGACAGAGCACAGATACGCAGTATTTT. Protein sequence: CASRRQSTDTQYF.